This TCR beta chain stems from a study of cytomegalovirus exposure and HLA in healthy donors. Details on this clone: Its antigen remains unidentified.

The PCR contained 60 Vbeta and 13 Jbeta primers. Assay: immunoSEQ multiplex PCR; the TCRdb copy retains only in-frame clones and omits some. Here the sample table reports 130,000 or so clones. The CDR3 loop spans 15 amino acids. Germline CDR1 reads SGHNT; CDR2 reads YYREEE (reference sequence). V was clipped by 3 bases and J by 10 bases; unmatched bases: 7. Study findings and constraints: In a later analysis, at a false discovery rate of 0.05, 16,951 TCR beta sequences matched HLA alleles.

The chain has TRBV5-4 and TRBJ1-6, with 10 bases matching TRBD1. Sequenced input: PBMCs. This receptor was identified in a woman aged 40 to 55 in good health and CMV-seronegative. The CDR3 DNA reads as TGTGCCAGCAGCTCGAGGGGGGGACAGGGGTCACCCCTCCACTTT. Protein sequence: CASSSRGGQGSPLHF.